The 21 T cell receptor beta chains below were found in one sample sequenced in a study of OX40 agonist ivuxolimab in advanced cancers. Data came from immunoSEQ multiplex PCR; TCRdb stores just in-frame clones and leaves some out. The sample holds tens of thousands of clones, approximately 82% seen once. Sequences were derived from CD4+ or CD8+ T cells sorted from blood, sampled in a trial of the OX40 agonist ivuxolimab. These receptors all stem from an adult with an advanced solid tumor such as melanoma, head and neck, liver or kidney cancer.

This chain connects TRBV7-6 to TRBJ2-5; TRBD2 matches 10 bases. V lost 1 base, J lost 5 bases, and 1 base stayed unmatched. The germline CDR1 and CDR2 sequences are SGHVS and FNYEAQ. This CDR3 spans 14 amino acids. The CDR3 region has the DNA TGTGCCAGCAGCTTAGTAGCGGGAGGCGAGACCCAGTACTTC. This codes for CASSLVAGGETQYF. Looking up the rest from reference TRBV7-6 and TRBJ2-5 gives the full variable domain: GAGVSQSPRYKVTKRGQDVALRCDPISGHVSLYWYRQALGQGPEFLTYFNYEAQQDKSGLPNDRFSAERPEGSISTLTIQRTEQRDSAMYRCASSLVAGGETQYFGPGTRLLVL.

The V and J genes are TRBV19 and TRBJ2-1; D remains unclear. Trimming took off 4 bases at V and 5 bases at J, with 9 bases between the two ends. The CDR3 runs to 13 residues. Germline V gene data show CDR1 as LNHDA and CDR2 as SQIVND (reference sequence). CDR3 nucleotides: TGTGCCAGTAGTAACGGAGCCGACAATGAGCAGTTCTTC. Amino acid sequence: CASSNGADNEQFF.

The chain recombines TRBV6-1 with TRBJ2-2, with D maybe TRBD1 (5 bases). CDR1 is MNHNS, CDR2 SASEGT, per germline. There are 14 residues in the CDR3. The ends were cut back, 4 bases at V and 7 bases at J, with 13 bases in the middle. The CDR3 is CASSAGIAGGELFF. The CDR3 DNA is TGTGCCAGCAGTGCAGGGATCGCCGGCGGGGAGCTGTTTTTT.

The chain combines TRBV27 with TRBJ1-5, with TRBD1 matching 9 bases. With V trimmed by 5 bases and J by 7 bases, 12 bases remained unmatched. CDR3 length: 16 residues. Per the germline V gene, CDR1 is MNHEY and CDR2 is SMNVEV (reference sequence). The CDR3, as DNA: TGTGCCAGCAGTACACTCGGACAGGGGTCGATCCAGCCCCAGCATTTT. This translates into CASSTLGQGSIQPQHF.

This chain uses TRBV9 with TRBJ2-7, with D perhaps being TRBD1 or TRBD2 (5 bases each). Trimming cost V 0 bases and J 2 bases, with 9 bases left between them. The CDR3 is 14 residues long. The V gene's germline CDR1 is SGDLS and CDR2 YYNGEE. The CDR3: CASSVGDGPYEQYF. The CDR3 nucleotides are TGTGCCAGCAGCGTAGGGGACGGACCCTACGAGCAGTACTTC.

This chain uses TRBV30 with TRBJ1-1, with D possibly TRBD1 on 6 matching bases. CDR1 is GTSNPN and CDR2 is SVGIG in the germline V gene (reference sequence). V was shortened by 2 bases and J by 2 bases, with 9 bases between the two germline ends. The CDR3 has 13 residues. The CDR3 bases are TGTGCCTGGAGTAGGGGGGGAAACACTGAAGCTTTCTTT. Translated: CAWSRGGNTEAFF.

This clone was observed once. The V and J genes are TRBV7-2 and TRBJ2-2; D unclear. V shed 5 bases and J shed 7 bases, with 14 bases lying between them. The CDR3 spans 14 residues. Germline lookup yields CDR1 SGHTA and CDR2 FQGNSA. CDR3 in DNA: TGTGCCAGCAGCCCCCACCTAGATGTCGGGGAGCTGTTTTTT. Translation: CASSPHLDVGELFF.

V is TRBV19 and J is TRBJ1-1; D unclear. CDR3 length: 13 amino acids. Trimming stripped 5 bases from V and 0 bases from J, with 7 bases between. Germline CDR1 reads LNHDA; CDR2 reads SQIVND (reference sequence). The CDR3 DNA follows: TGTGCCAGTAGTGGTACAATGAACACTGAAGCTTTCTTT. Protein: CASSGTMNTEAFF. The full variable domain, with the rest looked up from reference TRBV19 and TRBJ1-1, is DGGITQSPKYLFRKEGQNVTLSCEQNLNHDAMYWYRQDPGQGLRLIYYSQIVNDFQKGDIAEGYSVSREKKESFPLTVTSAQKNPTAFYLCASSGTMNTEAFFGQGTRLTVV.

This chain connects TRBV7-2 to TRBJ2-7; the D gene is possibly TRBD2 (6 bases). Trimming removed 6 bases from V and 0 bases from J, with 15 bases in between. The CDR3 contains 15 residues. From germline, CDR1 is SGHTA and CDR2 FQGNSA. As DNA, the CDR3 is TGTGCCAGCAGGCCACCAGGTAGCGGCTCCTACGAGCAGTACTTC. Translated: CASRPPGSGSYEQYF.

This clone has more than one count but fewer than ten. The chain recombines TRBV7-2 with TRBJ2-1; D gene uncertain. Trimming took off 3 bases at V and 7 bases at J, with 7 bases between the two ends. In germline, CDR1 is SGHTA, CDR2 FQGNSA. CDR3 length equals 12 residues. Written as DNA, the CDR3 is TGTGCCAGCAGCTTTCTGGGAAATGAGCAGTTCTTC. Amino acids: CASSFLGNEQFF.

The chain links TRBV2 to TRBJ2-3, with 8 bases aligning to TRBD2. CDR1 is SNHLY and CDR2 is FYNNEI in the germline V gene. Trimming cost V 6 bases and J 4 bases; bases outside gene matches: 12. The CDR3 covers 16 residues. The CDR3 sequence is CASSPIGTSHPDTQYF. For the CDR3, the DNA is TGTGCCAGCAGCCCGATCGGGACTAGTCACCCAGATACGCAGTATTTT.

The chain has TRBV27 and TRBJ1-1, with D maybe TRBD1 (6 bases). The V gene lost 5 bases and the J gene lost 0 bases, with 10 bases spanning the gap. This CDR3 has 14 amino acids. Germline lookup yields CDR1 MNHEY and CDR2 SMNVEV (reference sequence). CDR3 in amino acids: CASSRTEVNTEAFF. The DNA of the CDR3 is TGTGCCAGCAGTAGGACAGAAGTGAACACTGAAGCTTTCTTT.

The chain recombines TRBV12-2 with TRBJ2-7. TRBV12-2 is a recognized pseudogene. The CDR3 sequence is 16 residues long. CDR3 residues: CASRLVGTARPYEQYF. In nucleotides, the CDR3 is TGTGCAAGTCGCTTAGTGGGAACCGCGAGACCCTACGAGCAGTACTTC.

This chain joins TRBV29-1 and TRBJ1-1; a weak D match, TRBD1 (6 bases). Per germline, CDR1 SQVTM and CDR2 ANQGSEA. V shed 7 bases and J shed 6 bases, with 18 bases lying between them. The CDR3 length is 13 residues. CDR3 DNA: TGCAGCGCAATAAACACAGGGCCGGCTGAAGCTTTCTTT. Its protein product is CSAINTGPAEAFF.

The chain uses TRBV5-4 and TRBJ2-5; D may be TRBD1 or TRBD2 (5 bases each). The germline V and J ends were trimmed by 7 bases and 5 bases, with 15 bases remaining between them. This CDR3 contains 13 residues. Germline-derived CDR1 and CDR2 are SGHNT and YYREEE (reference sequence). CDR3: CASGTPTWETQYF. Here the CDR3 DNA reads TGTGCCAGCGGGACGCCTACCTGGGAGACCCAGTACTTC.

The V gene is TRBV4-2, the J gene TRBJ2-6; D unclear. CDR3 length equals 17 residues. V lost 0 bases and J 4 bases, leaving 13 bases between the germline ends. Germline CDR1 reads LGHNA; CDR2 reads YNFKEQ. CDR3 loop: CASSQDKAVGGANVLTF. CDR3 DNA sequence: TGTGCCAGCAGCCAAGATAAGGCAGTTGGAGGGGCCAACGTCCTGACTTTC.

The chain couples TRBV5-1 to TRBJ2-7; 11 bases line up with TRBD2. CDR1 and CDR2 (germline): SGHRS, YFSETQ. Unmatched junction bases numbered 8, after V lost 0 bases and J lost 3 bases. CDR3 size: 17 residues. CDR3 DNA: TGCGCCAGCAGCTTGGATATGACTAGCGGGATGAACTACGAGCAGTACTTC. Its translation is CASSLDMTSGMNYEQYF.

The chain couples TRBV6-1 to TRBJ1-6; D call uncertain. Deletions cut 4 bases from V and 8 bases from J, with 6 bases between. CDR3 size: 12 residues. Germline V CDR1 and CDR2: MNHNS, SASEGT. The CDR3 bases are TGTGCCAGCAGTGGAGAGTATTCACCCCTCCACTTT. It specifies CASSGEYSPLHF.

V is TRBV29-1 and J is TRBJ2-3; D possibly matches TRBD1 or TRBD2 (5 bases each). The CDR3 spans 13 residues. The V end was cut by 6 bases, the J end by 4 bases, with 14 bases between. Germline V gene sequence: CDR1 SQVTM, CDR2 ANQGSEA. CDR3 protein: CSVSGTRPDTQYF. The CDR3 DNA reads as TGCAGCGTGTCCGGGACCCGACCAGATACGCAGTATTTT.

V and J are TRBV28 and TRBJ1-5; tentative D call: TRBD1 (5 bases). CDR1 MDHEN and CDR2 SYDVKM come from the germline V gene. The CDR3 runs to 15 residues. V was cut by 6 bases and J by 6 bases, with 18 bases left in between. The CDR3 region is CASSPDSGPSQPQHF. As DNA, the CDR3 is TGTGCCAGCAGCCCTGACAGTGGACCGAGTCAGCCCCAGCATTTT.

The V and J genes are TRBV5-6 and TRBJ2-3; TRBD2 matches 9 bases. The CDR3 runs to 14 residues. J was trimmed by 5 bases and V by 4 bases; bases with no gene match: 5. Germline V gene data show CDR1 as SGHDT and CDR2 as YYEEEE. As DNA, the CDR3 is TGTGCCAGCAGCGCGGGACTAGCACAAGATACGCAGTATTTT. Translation: CASSAGLAQDTQYF.